A selection of T cell receptor beta chains follows, all from one sample in a study of beta chain features in type 1 diabetes. Profiled with immunoSEQ multiplex PCR; TCRdb holds only in-frame clones, not every one. The sample includes 150,000 to 170,000 clones, approximately 10% of them seen just once. What was sequenced was central memory CD4+ T cells from blood. The receptors come from a man younger than 45 with type 1 diabetes. CDR3s include the opening cysteine and the closing phenylalanine or tryptophan. D genes are given only for firm matches. A clone size is listed for some rows: how often the clone was seen (once, few, many), or a class if it is expanded.

CDR3 protein: CASSRGTPREDIQYF
CDR3 DNA: TGTGCCAGCAGCCGCGGGACCCCGCGCGAAGACATTCAGTACTTC
V gene: TRBV7-2
J gene: TRBJ2-4
D gene: -
clone size: few

CDR3 protein: CASSVELAGAHEQFF
CDR3 DNA: TGTGCCAGCAGCGTTGAACTAGCGGGAGCGCATGAGCAGTTCTTC
V gene: TRBV9
J gene: TRBJ2-1
D gene: TRBD2
clone size: -

CDR3 protein: CASRGGNQPQHF
CDR3 DNA: TGTGCCAGCAGGGGGGGTAATCAGCCCCAGCATTTT
V gene: TRBV28
J gene: TRBJ1-5
D gene: -
clone size: few

CDR3 protein: CAISAGQANTEAFF
CDR3 DNA: TGTGCCATCAGCGCAGGACAGGCGAACACTGAAGCTTTCTTT
V gene: TRBV10-3
J gene: TRBJ1-1
D gene: TRBD1
clone size: -

CDR3 protein: CASSPSLAVREETQYF
CDR3 DNA: TGTGCCAGCAGCCCTTCACTAGCGGTAAGGGAAGAGACCCAGTACTTC
V gene: TRBV5-4
J gene: TRBJ2-5
D gene: TRBD2
clone size: -

CDR3 protein: CASSLSSGLSYEQYF
CDR3 DNA: TGTGCCAGCAGCTTATCTAGCGGTCTTTCCTACGAGCAGTACTTC
V gene: TRBV5-4
J gene: TRBJ2-7
D gene: TRBD2
clone size: -

CDR3 protein: CASSHGGSRGRAPYEQYF
CDR3 DNA: TGTGCCAGCAGCCATGGGGGTTCTCGCGGGAGGGCCCCCTACGAGCAGTACTTC
V gene: TRBV4-2
J gene: TRBJ2-7
D gene: TRBD2
clone size: -

CDR3 protein: CASSPRAGGGETQYF
CDR3 DNA: TGTGCCAGCAGCCCGCGAGCGGGAGGTGGGGAGACCCAGTACTTC
V gene: TRBV7-8
J gene: TRBJ2-5
D gene: TRBD2
clone size: -

CDR3 protein: CSVLTQANQPQHF
CDR3 DNA: TGCAGCGTCTTGACACAGGCGAATCAGCCCCAGCATTTT
V gene: TRBV29-1
J gene: TRBJ1-5
D gene: -
clone size: -

CDR3 protein: CASSQVLGQAHEQYF
CDR3 DNA: TGTGCCAGCAGCCAAGTTCTTGGACAGGCCCACGAGCAGTACTTC
V gene: TRBV14
J gene: TRBJ2-7
D gene: TRBD1
clone size: -

CDR3 protein: CATSSRDQETQYF
CDR3 DNA: TGTGCCACCAGCAGCCGGGACCAAGAGACCCAGTACTTC
V gene: TRBV15
J gene: TRBJ2-5
D gene: -
clone size: -

CDR3 protein: CASSLNLYSEQYF
CDR3 DNA: TGTGCCAGCAGCTTAAACCTCTATTCCGAGCAGTACTTC
V gene: TRBV11-2
J gene: TRBJ2-7
D gene: -
clone size: few

CDR3 protein: CASKKGARGYTF
CDR3 DNA: TGTGCCAGCAAGAAGGGGGCTCGGGGCTACACCTTC
V gene: TRBV6-6
J gene: TRBJ1-2
D gene: TRBD1
clone size: few

CDR3 protein: CASSPTSGDNEQFF
CDR3 DNA: TGTGCCAGCTCACCGACTAGCGGTGACAATGAGCAGTTCTTC
V gene: TRBV18
J gene: TRBJ2-1
D gene: TRBD2
clone size: few

CDR3 protein: CASSLPTGGNEQFF
CDR3 DNA: TGTGCCAGCAGCCTCCCGACAGGGGGCAATGAGCAGTTCTTC
V gene: TRBV11-3
J gene: TRBJ2-1
D gene: TRBD1
clone size: few

CDR3 protein: CASSPDRGSTDTQYF
CDR3 DNA: TGTGCCAGCAGCCCCGACAGGGGGTCAACAGATACGCAGTATTTT
V gene: TRBV7-3
J gene: TRBJ2-3
D gene: TRBD1
clone size: -

CDR3 protein: CAWSLQVEGEAFF
CDR3 DNA: TGTGCCTGGAGTTTGCAGGTGGAGGGTGAAGCTTTCTTT
V gene: TRBV30
J gene: TRBJ1-1
D gene: -
clone size: -

CDR3 protein: CASSPGLADEQYF
CDR3 DNA: TGTGCCAGCTCACCAGGGCTAGCGGACGAGCAGTACTTC
V gene: TRBV18
J gene: TRBJ2-7
D gene: TRBD2
clone size: -

CDR3 protein: CASSQRGSYEQYF
CDR3 DNA: TGTGCCAGCAGCCAACGCGGATCCTACGAGCAGTACTTC
V gene: TRBV7-2
J gene: TRBJ2-7
D gene: -
clone size: few

CDR3 protein: CASSSTGTGRDTQYF
CDR3 DNA: TGTGCCAGCAGTTCCACCGGGACAGGAAGAGATACGCAGTATTTT
V gene: TRBV6-1
J gene: TRBJ2-3
D gene: TRBD1
clone size: -

CDR3 protein: CASSLGAPEAFF
CDR3 DNA: TGTGCCAGCAGCTTGGGGGCCCCTGAAGCTTTCTTT
V gene: TRBV7-9
J gene: TRBJ1-1
D gene: -
clone size: medium-sized

CDR3 protein: CASSPSLSGYTF
CDR3 DNA: TGCGCCAGCAGCCCGAGCCTAAGCGGCTACACCTTC
V gene: TRBV5-1
J gene: TRBJ1-2
D gene: -
clone size: -

CDR3 protein: CASSSRTSGRRGTYNEQFF
CDR3 DNA: TGTGCCAGCAGCTCCCGGACTAGCGGGAGAAGAGGGACCTACAATGAGCAGTTCTTC
V gene: TRBV7-2
J gene: TRBJ2-1
D gene: TRBD2
clone size: -

CDR3 protein: CASRVQGLAGTQYF
CDR3 DNA: TGTGCCAGCAGAGTACAGGGGCTAGCGGGGACCCAGTACTTC
V gene: TRBV6-6
J gene: TRBJ2-5
D gene: -
clone size: many

CDR3 protein: CASIQGAVSTEAFF
CDR3 DNA: TGTGCCAGCATCCAGGGGGCGGTATCCACTGAAGCTTTCTTT
V gene: TRBV28
J gene: TRBJ1-1
D gene: TRBD1
clone size: few

CDR3 protein: CASSKGTVNTEAFF
CDR3 DNA: TGTGCCAGCAGCAAAGGGACAGTAAACACTGAAGCTTTCTTT
V gene: TRBV21-1
J gene: TRBJ1-1
D gene: -
clone size: -

CDR3 protein: CASSNSGVREETQYF
CDR3 DNA: TGTGCCAGCAGCAACTCGGGAGTACGGGAAGAGACCCAGTACTTC
V gene: TRBV14
J gene: TRBJ2-5
D gene: -
clone size: few

CDR3 protein: CSVDTGSTDTQYF
CDR3 DNA: TGCAGCGTTGATACAGGAAGCACAGATACGCAGTATTTT
V gene: TRBV29-1
J gene: TRBJ2-3
D gene: -
clone size: few

CDR3 protein: CASSMAVGHDQPQHF
CDR3 DNA: TGTGCCAGTAGTATGGCCGTGGGACATGATCAGCCCCAGCATTTT
V gene: TRBV19
J gene: TRBJ1-5
D gene: -
clone size: -